These 19 T cell receptor beta chains share one sample of origin, sequenced in a study of identifying expanded T cells in peripheral blood. The protocol was immunoSEQ multiplex PCR, while the TCRdb copy is restricted to in-frame clones and leaves out a portion. Of 60,000 to 65,000 clones in the sample, approximately 82% were seen once. What was sequenced was blood. The receptors were gathered from a person between 18 and 70 years old in good health.

The chain employs TRBV6-6 and TRBJ2-2, with D possibly being TRBD2 (6 bases). The CDR3 length is 16 residues. Trimming removed 11 bases at V and 7 bases at J, with 26 bases between. Looked up from germline, CDR1 is MNHNY and CDR2 is SVGAGI (reference sequence). CDR3 region: CASDPRGAEGVGELFF. In nucleotides, the CDR3 is TGTGCCTCCGACCCACGCGGGGCGGAGGGTGTCGGGGAGCTGTTTTTT.

This chain connects TRBV2 to TRBJ2-2; D uncertain. The CDR3 runs 13 residues. In germline, CDR1 is SNHLY, CDR2 FYNNEI. Trimming removed 7 bases at V and 5 bases at J, with 11 bases between. The DNA for the CDR3 is TGTGCCAGCAAAGGAGATGCGACCGGGGAGCTGTTTTTT. Protein product: CASKGDATGELFF. Looking up the rest from reference TRBV2 and TRBJ2-2 gives the full variable domain: EPEVTQTPSHQVTQMGQEVILRCVPISNHLYFYWYRQILGQKVEFLVSFYNNEISEKSEIFDDQFSVERPDGSNFTLKIRSTKLEDSAMYFCASKGDATGELFFGEGSRLTVL.

The V call is TRBV5-1, the J call TRBJ2-2, with D possibly called TRBD1 or TRBD2 (5 bases each). Trimming took 3 bases from V and 4 from J, leaving 13 bases between them. From germline, CDR1 is SGHRS and CDR2 YFSETQ. This CDR3 spans 15 amino acids. The CDR3 coding sequence is TGCGCCAGCAGCTGGGACCCGGCTGGCACCGGGGAGCTGTTTTTT. Its protein product is CASSWDPAGTGELFF.

This chain links TRBV19 with TRBJ1-1, with 10 bases aligning to TRBD1. V lost 8 bases to trimming and J lost 10 bases; unmatched junction nucleotides: 16. CDR3 size: 15 residues. The germline V gene has CDR1 LNHDA and CDR2 SQIVND (reference sequence). The CDR3 is CASGGRGTGAFVAFF. The CDR3 nucleotides read TGTGCCAGTGGGGGCCGGGGGACAGGGGCTTTCGTAGCTTTCTTT.

The genes are TRBV13 and TRBJ1-2, with 9 bases lining up with TRBD1. CDR1 is PRHDT and CDR2 is FYEKMQ in the germline V gene (reference sequence). CDR3 length: 14 amino acids. V shed 4 bases, J shed 3 bases, and the junction held 3 bases outside the gene matches. In DNA, the CDR3 is TGTGCCAGCAGCTCGACAGGGGGTGACTATGGCTACACCTTC. This gives the protein CASSSTGGDYGYTF.

The rearrangement links TRBV2 to TRBJ2-1, with 9 bases that match TRBD2. J gave up 6 bases and V 4 bases, and 7 bases lay outside the gene matches. The CDR3 has 15 amino acids. CDR1 and CDR2 from the germline V gene are SNHLY and FYNNEI. Written as DNA, the CDR3 is TGTGCCAGCAGTGGCCCAGCGGGGGGCCTCAATGAGCAGTTCTTC. The encoded protein is CASSGPAGGLNEQFF.

The J gene is TRBJ1-1, the V gene TRBV6-6; TRBD1 is a possible D gene (6 bases). The CDR3 sequence is 14 residues long. Germline V gives CDR1 MNHNY, CDR2 SVGAGI (reference sequence). The V gene lost 6 bases and the J gene lost 0 bases, with 11 bases spanning the gap. The CDR3 bases are TGTGCCAGCAGACCCACAGGGATGAACACTGAAGCTTTCTTT. It translates to CASRPTGMNTEAFF.

The chain joins TRBV25-1 to TRBJ1-1; 8 nucleotides align to TRBD1. J gave up 5 bases and V 2 bases, and 7 bases lay outside the gene matches. The CDR3 runs 15 residues. Germline lookup yields CDR1 MGHDK and CDR2 SYGVNS. The CDR3 DNA sequence: TGTGCCAGCAGTGAAATAAGGACAGGGAAAACTGAAGCTTTCTTT. It codes for CASSEIRTGKTEAFF.

CDR3 protein: CASSYSSMNTEAFF. The CDR3 DNA sequence: TGTGCCAGCAGTTACTCGAGTATGAACACTGAAGCTTTCTTT. The rearrangement uses TRBV6-5 and TRBJ1-1; D not certain. Trimming removed 0 bases at V and 0 bases at J, with 5 bases between. CDR1 is MNHEY and CDR2 is SVGAGI in the germline V gene. This CDR3 comprises 14 residues.

This chain connects TRBV12-5 to TRBJ1-2, with D perhaps matching TRBD1 (5 bases). Deletions cut 4 bases from V and 3 bases from J, with 9 bases between. The CDR3 is 13 amino acids. Germline V lookup: CDR1 LGHNT, CDR2 FRNRAP. The CDR3 is CASGSQGYYGYTF. Written as DNA, the CDR3 is TGTGCTAGTGGTTCGCAGGGATACTATGGCTACACCTTC.

V usage is TRBV11-2 and J usage is TRBJ1-3; the D is unclear. Trimming shortened V by 2 bases and J by 3 bases, and 14 bases separated the two germline ends. CDR1 and CDR2 (germline): SGHAT, FQNNGV. This CDR3 contains 16 residues. The CDR3 spells CASSLNARNRGNTIYF. CDR3 DNA: TGTGCCAGCAGCTTAAATGCGAGAAATCGTGGAAACACCATATATTTT.

This clone was counted a single time. The V and J genes are TRBV5-6 and TRBJ2-3; D not resolved. In germline, CDR1 is SGHDT, CDR2 YYEEEE. Trimming took off 1 base at V and 3 bases at J, with 3 bases between the two ends. This CDR3 is 12 amino acids long. The CDR3 sequence: CASSLMTDTQYF. The CDR3 bases are TGTGCCAGCAGCTTGATGACAGATACGCAGTATTTT. The variable domain in full, completed from reference TRBV5-6 and TRBJ2-3, reads DAGVTQSPTHLIKTRGQQVTLRCSPKSGHDTVSWYQQALGQGPQFIFQYYEEEERQRGNFPDRFSGHQFPNYSSELNVNALLLGDSALYLCASSLMTDTQYFGPGTRLTVL.

The chain has TRBV4-3 and TRBJ1-1, with D tentatively TRBD1 (6 bases). V gave up 2 bases and J gave up 5 bases, with 15 bases separating them. The germline CDR1 and CDR2 sequences are LGHNA and YSLEER. CDR3 length equals 15 residues. The CDR3 sequence is CASSQPGQILTEAFF. CDR3 DNA sequence: TGCGCCAGCAGCCAACCCGGACAGATTTTAACTGAAGCTTTCTTT.

The chain combines TRBV7-2 with TRBJ2-5; D is possibly TRBD1 (6 bases). The J call may be in error: the DNA end matches TRBJ2-7 better. There are 16 residues in the CDR3. Germline V gives CDR1 SGHTA, CDR2 FQGNSA. The CDR3 DNA follows: TGTGCCAGCAGCTTAGGGGACACCTTGAGGTATGCCGAGCAGTACTTC. The encoded protein is CASSLGDTLRYAEQYF.

The gene calls are TRBV28 and TRBJ2-2; a weak D match, TRBD2 (5 bases). The germline V and J ends were trimmed by 7 bases and 5 bases, with 11 bases remaining between them. Germline V lookup: CDR1 MDHEN, CDR2 SYDVKM. This CDR3 comprises 13 residues. The chain's CDR3 is CASTGGPTGELFF. CDR3 coding DNA: TGTGCCAGCACGGGCGGGCCTACCGGGGAGCTGTTTTTT.

The CDR3 sequence: CASSPARSGETQYF. CDR3 nucleotide sequence: TGTGCCAGCTCACCTGCGCGGTCGGGGGAGACCCAGTACTTC. The chain has TRBV18 and TRBJ2-5; D perhaps matches TRBD2 (5 bases). This CDR3 contains 14 residues. V was cut by 3 bases and J by 5 bases, with 13 bases left in between. Germline V lookup: CDR1 KGHSH, CDR2 LQKENI.

V is TRBV19 and J is TRBJ2-3; 9 bases match TRBD2. The CDR3 is made up of 15 amino acids. CDR1 and CDR2 from the germline V gene are LNHDA and SQIVND (reference sequence). Trimming removed 5 bases from V and 4 bases from J; junction bases left unmatched: 7. The CDR3: CASSGGGASSDTQYF. The CDR3 nucleotides read TGTGCCAGTAGTGGCGGGGGGGCCTCCTCAGATACGCAGTATTTT.

The chain employs TRBV7-9 and TRBJ2-7; TRBD2 matches 7 bases. This CDR3 region has 17 residues. The germline V gene encodes CDR1 SEHNR and CDR2 FQNEAQ (reference sequence). The trim removed 2 bases at V and 0 bases at J, leaving 10 bases unmatched. Here the CDR3 reads CASSLSPSGGSSYEQYF. The CDR3 region has the DNA TGTGCCAGCAGCTTAAGTCCCTCTGGCGGGAGCTCCTACGAGCAGTACTTC.

V is TRBV5-1 and J is TRBJ2-3; a weak D match, TRBD2 (6 bases). The CDR3 loop spans 16 amino acids. V lost 0 bases, J lost 4 bases, and 15 bases lay in between. Germline V CDR1 and CDR2: SGHRS, YFSETQ. CDR3 region: CASSLERTSKADTQYF. The CDR3 DNA reads as TGCGCCAGCAGCTTGGAGCGCACTAGCAAGGCAGATACGCAGTATTTT.